Described below is a single T cell receptor beta chain sequence and its context. Its specific antigen is unknown. No qualities accompany the bases; no much larger clone lies one base away. Libraries were built with 5' RACE. The sample was run on a NextSeq 500. In the TCR library protocol, a unique molecular identifier was attached to each TCR cDNA molecule so that PCR and sequencing errors could be corrected. The study's processing was this. TCR identification, UMI-based error correction and CDR3 extraction were all carried out with Decombinator tools. TCRs above a frequency of 2 per 1,000, corresponding to the top 1% of the tumor frequency distribution, were defined as expanded. Expanded tumor TCRs statistically deemed absent (corrected P<0.05) from at least one tumor region were classed as regional, and all other expanded tumor TCRs were classed as ubiquitous. Each repertoire was subsampled 100 times to 5,000 TCRs, after which Renyi diversity was computed with the R vegan package. CDR3 similarity networks were built from amino acid triplet string-kernel similarity, with CDR3s being connected when pairwise similarity was above 0.82. TCRdb applied fastp at Q25 and MiXCR to the public reads, then kept only in-frame beta chains. Rows matching on CDR3 protein sequence are summarized as one entry with the most common DNA and genes. The V and J calls and clone size are TCRdb's, not the authors'. Recorded for this sample are over 9,000 distinct CDR3 sequences; approximately 14% of them occurred a single time. The top ten clones comprise roughly 16% of the sample.

The time point label for this specimen denotes: sample taken at primary tumor resection. Samples were obtained from around 72 patients with early-stage, untreated non-small cell lung cancer from the lung TRACERx cohort. TCR sequencing used whole RNA extracted from tumor and nontumor lung tissue, or from cryopreserved PBMC samples, without cell sorting. Patients were selected for TCR sequencing only if sufficient RNA was available from at least two tumor regions. A lung pathologist reviewed the tumor and adjacent nontumor lung specimens before the specimens were selected. V loses 5 bases, J loses 8 bases, and the germline ends lie 18 bases apart. Per the germline V gene (reference sequence), MNHEY is the CDR1 and SMNVEV is the CDR2. Its CDR3 holds 14 amino acids, cysteine through phenylalanine. Only the CDR3 region is kept as DNA, spanning 42 bases read in frame from base 1. This entry comes from a study of spatial heterogeneity in lung cancer (dated by TCRdb to between 2019 and 2020). Concerning the study at large: More beta-chain than alpha-chain transcripts were consistently detected, likely reflecting higher beta-chain transcript abundance. In tumor regions, TCR transcript counts showed a strong correlation with a T cell transcriptional module score derived from matched bulk RNA-seq. In the raw uncorrected reads, each unique combination of TCR and UMI appeared more than ten times on average. TCR alpha and beta repertoires were quantitatively compared across multiple tumor regions, matched nontumor lung and blood in non-small cell lung cancer. Nonsynonymous mutation counts, determined by whole-exome sequencing of tumor tissue, were related to features of the TCR repertoire. Both alpha and beta chains were TCR-sequenced in 200 or so tumor regions, under 85 matched nontumor lung samples and roughly 54 PBMC samples obtained at surgery.

The paper as a whole reports these results and caveats: Confirming at a functional level the hypothesis that regional TCRs recognize regional mutations was considered to require additional single-cell paired TCR alpha and beta sequencing. TCR-seq coverage of tumor T cells was estimated to be only approximately 7% for alpha chains and about 13% for beta chains. Counts of ubiquitous and regional expanded TCRs were found to correlate with counts of ubiquitous and regional nonsynonymous mutations, respectively. The tumor nonsynonymous mutation count correlated with the number of expanded alpha and beta TCRs within the tumor.

This TCR came from a male donor with early-stage non-small cell lung cancer. The source material was lung tumor tissue, sampled at surgery. The sequence is built from TRBV27 and TRBJ1-2; the D region possibly corresponds to TRBD1 (5 bases align). The CDR3 protein: CASSAGTDHIGYTF. The DNA sequence is given as TGTGCCAGCAGTGCCGGGACGGATCATATCGGCTACACCTTC.